The clone carrying this T cell receptor beta chain was observed a few times. The data were obtained in a study of T cells in Graves' hyperthyroidism and ophthalmopathy. Per the germline V gene, CDR1 is LNHDA and CDR2 is SQIVND (reference sequence). The CDR3 loop spans 14 amino acids. V was shortened by 5 bases and J by 6 bases, with 14 bases between the two germline ends. Template material for amplifying TCR beta CDR3 regions consisted of RNA transcripts. When the TCR CDR3 underwent first-round RT-PCR, the HTBI primer set was used. TCRdb reanalysed the multiplex PCR reads using MiXCR and keeps one entry per CDR3 protein. Of fewer than 400,000 distinct CDR3 sequences listed, about 15% are singletons.

The receptor was derived from a man aged 30-40 years with Graves' hyperthyroidism. Source material: blood. The V gene is TRBV19, the J gene TRBJ1-5; possibly TRBD1 for D (6 bases). This CDR3 reads CASSSVGGSQPQHF. CDR3 in DNA: TGTGCCAGTAGTTCAGTGGGGGGCAGTCAGCCCCAGCATTTT.